This T cell receptor (beta chain) came from a study of T cell responses to AZD1222 COVID-19 vaccine (dated by TCRdb to 2020 to 2023). Looking at the study overall: A total of around 240 trial participants underwent TCR sequencing, of whom about 200 had received two doses of AZD1222 and 26 had received two doses of the MenACWY control vaccine. Enrollment into the trials was organized by age into subgroups of 18-55, 56-69 and 70-plus years, and those subgroups contained approximately 160, 26 and 62 TCR-sequenced participants, respectively. General study outcomes and caveats: The vaccine-associated CD4 TCRs covered the entire spike protein, and the dominant responses fell in regions 160-218 and 743-854. In the small 56-69-year group, the increase in depth fell short of significance, most likely because of low power. Only five to seven AZD1222 recipients were SARS-CoV-2 seropositive at baseline, limiting conclusions about previously exposed vaccinees. Participants were mostly white British, with more females than males. The authors suggested clonal diversity may have been underestimated. After two AZD1222 doses, both the breadth and the depth of spike-specific TCRs were significantly higher than at day 0 and than in MenACWY recipients. Because no day 14 peak-response samples were available, repertoires were characterized only after the peak T cell response. Nearly half of unique spike-specific TCRs reportedly recognized epitopes outside regions mutated in the B.1.351 and B.1.1.7 variants.

Of note for this clone: Its antigen specificity is not known. It has no much larger one-base neighbor in the sample; base qualities were not kept.

V is shortened by 0 bases, J by 5 bases, and the region joining them spans 12 bases. CDR1 and CDR2, per the germline V gene, are SGHRS and YFSETQ. The CDR3 runs 15 amino acids, cysteine and phenylalanine included. Only the CDR3 part of the read is kept: 45 bases, read in frame from the first base. The CDR3 regions of human TCRbeta chains were subjected to immunosequencing. On the study's bioinformatics: TCRs in the repertoires were matched against a reference library of SARS-CoV-2-specific TCRs that had been generated with the MIRA antigen-specificity platform. Breadth meant the fraction of unique TCRs that were SARS-CoV-2-associated, whereas depth meant the fraction of total T cells that were SARS-CoV-2-associated. Using the MIRA data, every spike-specific TCR was mapped to the spike region that the TCR reacted to and assigned to either a CD4 or a CD8 class. Log10-transformed breadth and depth values were compared by one-way ANOVA with Sidak's multiple comparisons tests. Held by TCRdb, this immuneACCESS table contains in-frame sequences only and omits some clones. Under half of the omission traces to an unresolved V gene where checked; the cause of the rest is unknown. The V and J calls and clone size come from that table; D and trimming were worked out from the DNA. Present in this sample are under 150,000 clones, roughly nine tenths of which were seen just once. 1.5% to 2% of the sample is held by the ten biggest clonotypes.

The sample's time point label, in plain terms: about 28 days (+/-7) after the second vaccine dose. AZD1222 recipients with second doses at about 4 weeks or about 12 weeks were pooled, because spike-specific TCR depth and breadth did not differ between schedules. Vaccinee samples came from UK trials COV001 and COV002, including a single-blind randomized controlled phase 2/3 trial of AZD1222 (ChAdOx1 nCoV-19) in healthy adults. For TCRbeta chain sequencing, PBMC samples were collected from trial participants at day 0 and at day 28 after the second dose. The chain is made from TRBV5-1 and TRBJ2-1; no D gene is confidently identified. This TCR derives from an adult who received the AZD1222 COVID-19 vaccine. Specimen: peripheral blood, collected 28 days after the second AZD1222 dose. The CDR3 reads as follows: CASSLAPRVDNEQFF. In nucleotides, the sequence is TGCGCCAGCAGCTTGGCCCCTCGAGTAGACAATGAGCAGTTCTTC.